This TCR delta chain emerged from a study of gamma delta lymphoproliferative disorders and STAT genes. Turning to the study itself: Delta-chain libraries followed the EuroClonality-NGS standard operating procedure.

Genomic DNA from isolated PBMCs served as the sequencing template. Study findings and constraints: Low-frequency NGS calls may be less specific; leukemic clone sharing needs confirmation. Delta repertoires did not separate groups, but patient gamma repertoires clustered apart.

This CDR3 comprises 20 residues. The germline gives CDR1 TVYSNPD, CDR2 GDNSRS (reference sequence). With 4 bases clipped from V and 0 bases from J, the junction kept 23 bases outside the gene matches. TCRdb fed the multiplex PCR reads to CATT. This table holds about 2,100 delta-chain clones, 1.5% found once. This clone showed up just a few times. No antigen is known for it. The J gene is TRDJ1, the V gene TRDV3; the match to TRDD3 covers 10 bases. This sequence was found in a human donor in good health. The sequencing sample was made of blood. The CDR3 nucleotides are TGTGCCTACCCGGCCTTCCTAAAGTACTGGGGGATCCCGTACACCGATAAACTCATCTTT. It is translated as CAYPAFLKYWGIPYTDKLIF.